The 10 T cell receptor beta chains given below trace back to one sample, sequenced in a study of Graves' ophthalmopathy and Graves' hyperthyroidism. The sequenced template was RNA, covering the TCR beta CDR3 region. A first-round RT-PCR used HTBI primers, followed by a second-round multiplex PCR. MiXCR was run by TCRdb on the multiplex PCR reads, yielding one entry per CDR3 protein. The sample includes about 1.2 million distinct CDR3 sequences, about 40% of them seen just once. The sequenced sample was peripheral blood or thyroid tissue (not recorded which). Receptors originate from an adult man with Graves' hyperthyroidism.

This clonotype was picked up a small number of times. The chain couples TRBV30 to TRBJ1-2, with D hard to call. The germline V and J ends were trimmed by 4 bases and 4 bases, with 13 bases remaining between them. Germline CDR1 GTSNPN, CDR2 SVGIG (reference sequence). The CDR3 contains 13 residues. The CDR3 DNA sequence: TGTGCCTGGAATACCCGGGGAAGCTATGGCTACACCTTC. Encoded protein: CAWNTRGSYGYTF.

The chain's CDR3 is CASSSWAYEQYF. CDR3 coding DNA: TGTGCCAGCAGTTCGTGGGCGTACGAGCAGTACTTC. The V gene is TRBV6-5, the J gene TRBJ2-7; D is unresolved. The V and J ends lost 4 bases and 4 bases respectively, with 8 bases between them. This CDR3 contains 12 residues. In germline, CDR1 is MNHEY, CDR2 SVGAGI.

The genes are TRBV10-1 and TRBJ1-2; D ambiguous. The CDR3 spans 10 residues. Germline lookup yields CDR1 WNHNN and CDR2 SYGVQD (reference sequence). V was clipped by 6 bases and J by 7 bases, with 6 bases between them. Here the CDR3 reads CASRASGYTF. The CDR3 DNA reads as TGCGCCAGCAGGGCGTCTGGCTACACCTTC.

Remarks on this clonotype: The junction departs from the called germline gene at one end, perhaps through a read error. V is TRBV24-1 and J is TRBJ1-2, with TRBD1 identical over 11 bases. CDR3 size: 14 residues. CDR1 and CDR2 (germline): KGHDR, SFDVKD. As DNA, the CDR3 is TGTGCCAGCAGTTCAACGGACAGGGGGCCCGGCTACACCTTC. Its protein is CASSSTDRGPGYTF.

This clonotype appeared a few times. The chain links TRBV20-1 to TRBJ1-5, with a tentative D call TRBD1 (5 bases). This CDR3 spans 13 amino acids. Germline lookup yields CDR1 DFQATT and CDR2 SNEGSKA (reference sequence). V dropped 2 bases and J dropped 9 bases, with 14 bases sitting between them. CDR3 protein: CSARQGILRPQHF. DNA of the CDR3: TGCAGTGCTAGACAGGGTATACTGAGGCCCCAGCATTTT.

This clonotype was recorded at least ten times. The CDR3 bases are TGTGCCAGCAGTTCCACACAAGAAGAGACCCAGTACTTC. It codes for CASSSTQEETQYF. The chain links TRBV6-5 to TRBJ2-5; D not resolved. The length of the CDR3 is 13 residues. CDR1 MNHEY and CDR2 SVGAGI come from the germline V gene. V was trimmed by 4 bases and J by 3 bases, leaving 9 bases between them.

This clonotype has just one count. It may be a read error: a sequence one base away is much more abundant. This sequence joins TRBV25-1 and TRBJ2-2, with TRBD1 matching over 7 bases. The germline V gene has CDR1 MGHDK and CDR2 SYGVNS. This CDR3 is built from 14 residues. The CDR3 nucleotides are TGTGCCAGCAGTGAGACAGGGAACACCAGGGAGCTGTTTTTT. Protein product: CASSETGNTRELFF.

This clonotype occurred many times. The CDR3 protein is CASRSGTGALGTQYF. The CDR3 DNA follows: TGTGCCAGCAGGTCTGGGACAGGGGCACTAGGGACCCAGTACTTC. The rearrangement joins TRBV7-8 to TRBJ2-5, with 10 positions matching TRBD1. Germline loops: CDR1 SGHVS, CDR2 FQNEAQ. The V segment lost 6 bases and the J segment 7 bases; nucleotides outside the gene matches: 11. This CDR3 has 15 amino acids.

This clonotype turned up a few times. V gene TRBV2 combines with J gene TRBJ2-7; D gene ambiguous. In germline, CDR1 is SNHLY, CDR2 FYNNEI. CDR3 length: 14 residues. V lost 6 bases and J lost 4, with 16 bases in between. The CDR3 DNA reads TGTGCCAGCAGCCCTTCGGCCGGTGGGTACGAGCAGTACTTC. It specifies CASSPSAGGYEQYF.

This clonotype has a count of ten or more. The chain employs TRBV7-2 and TRBJ1-5; a weak D match, TRBD1 (5 bases). CDR1 SGHTA and CDR2 FQGNSA come from the germline V gene. The CDR3 has 14 residues. V was pared by 2 bases and J by 2 bases, with 7 bases between. CDR3 sequence: CASSLSRGNQPQHF. CDR3 sequence (DNA): TGTGCCAGCAGCTTAAGCAGGGGCAATCAGCCCCAGCATTTT.